Listed below are T cell receptor beta chains from one sample, sequenced in a study of identical twins. One entry per CDR3 protein, called by TCRdb with MiXCR from the 5' RACE reads. The sample contains 420,000 or so distinct CDR3 sequences, around a sixth of which appear only once. Sequences were obtained from naive T cells sorted from blood. These receptors came from a middle-aged man in good health. CDR3s include the opening cysteine and the closing phenylalanine or tryptophan. Each record gives: J gene, clone size, D gene, V gene, CDR3 DNA, CDR3 protein. A D gene is named only where the DNA matches it firmly. The size entry is marked missing in some rows and otherwise reads once, few, many or a size class.

J gene: TRBJ2-1; clone size: few; D gene: NA; V gene: TRBV2; CDR3 DNA: TGTGCCAGCAGTGGGGGGGTTCGGACGGAGCAGTTCTTC; CDR3 protein: CASSGGVRTEQFF
J gene: TRBJ2-5; clone size: few; D gene: TRBD1; V gene: TRBV5-6; CDR3 DNA: TGTGCCAGCAGCTACGACAGGGGTCTCCAAGAGACCCAGTACTTC; CDR3 protein: CASSYDRGLQETQYF
J gene: TRBJ2-6; clone size: many; D gene: TRBD1; V gene: TRBV11-1; CDR3 DNA: TGTGCCAGCAGCTTAGACCCGACAGGGGTCAGAACTGGGGCCAACGTCCTGACTTTC; CDR3 protein: CASSLDPTGVRTGANVLTF
J gene: TRBJ1-2; clone size: NA; D gene: NA; V gene: TRBV5-5; CDR3 DNA: TGTGCCAGCAGCTTGATGGGGCAGAGCTATGGCTACACCTTC; CDR3 protein: CASSLMGQSYGYTF
J gene: TRBJ2-5; clone size: many; D gene: TRBD1; V gene: TRBV11-2; CDR3 DNA: TGTGCCAGCAGCTTTGGGGACAGCCTGGTGGAGACCCAGTACTTC; CDR3 protein: CASSFGDSLVETQYF
J gene: TRBJ1-1; clone size: many; D gene: TRBD1; V gene: TRBV11-2; CDR3 DNA: TGTGCCAGCAGCTGGACAGGGGGCTACACTGAAGCTTTCTTT; CDR3 protein: CASSWTGGYTEAFF
J gene: TRBJ2-1; clone size: many; D gene: NA; V gene: TRBV10-3; CDR3 DNA: TGTGCCATCAGCGGGACCAGGGACAATGAGCAGTTCTTC; CDR3 protein: CAISGTRDNEQFF
J gene: TRBJ2-1; clone size: many; D gene: NA; V gene: TRBV20-1; CDR3 DNA: TGCAGTGCTAGAGATGGTTGGCGGGGTCCCCACAATGAGCAGTTCTTC; CDR3 protein: CSARDGWRGPHNEQFF
J gene: TRBJ2-5; clone size: many; D gene: NA; V gene: TRBV10-3; CDR3 DNA: TGTGCCATCAGTGAGGAACGCGAAGGGACCCAGTACTTC; CDR3 protein: CAISEEREGTQYF
J gene: TRBJ2-3; clone size: few; D gene: TRBD1; V gene: TRBV4-3; CDR3 DNA: TGCGCCAGCAGCCAAGGGACAGGGGGCACAGATACGCAGTATTTT; CDR3 protein: CASSQGTGGTDTQYF
J gene: TRBJ2-7; clone size: many; D gene: TRBD2; V gene: TRBV6-1; CDR3 DNA: TGTGCCAGCGAGAAAAGGCGGGGGTCGGGGTACGAGCAGTACTTC; CDR3 protein: CASEKRRGSGYEQYF
J gene: TRBJ2-5; clone size: NA; D gene: TRBD2; V gene: TRBV7-9; CDR3 DNA: TGTGCCAGCAGCCTCCGGCTAGCGGGAGAAACCCAGTACTTC; CDR3 protein: CASSLRLAGETQYF
J gene: TRBJ1-5; clone size: NA; D gene: NA; V gene: TRBV4-1; CDR3 DNA: TGCGCCAGCAGCCAAGATCGGAGGGGCTCTCAGCCCCAGCATTTT; CDR3 protein: CASSQDRRGSQPQHF
J gene: TRBJ2-2; clone size: NA; D gene: TRBD2; V gene: TRBV3-1; CDR3 DNA: TGTGCCAGCAGCCAGAGGACTAGCGGGGGGGCCGGGGAGCTGTTTTTT; CDR3 protein: CASSQRTSGGAGELFF
J gene: TRBJ1-4; clone size: many; D gene: NA; V gene: TRBV15; CDR3 DNA: TGTGCCACCAGCAGAAGGACAGCGCCTAATGAAAAACTGTTTTTT; CDR3 protein: CATSRRTAPNEKLFF
J gene: TRBJ2-2; clone size: many; D gene: NA; V gene: TRBV5-1; CDR3 DNA: TGCGCCAGCCGCCCGGGACCGAACACCGGGGAGCTGTTTTTT; CDR3 protein: CASRPGPNTGELFF
J gene: TRBJ2-5; clone size: NA; D gene: TRBD2; V gene: TRBV20-1; CDR3 DNA: TGCAGTGCGCGCCTAGCGGGGGGGAGGAGGTCGGAGACCCAGTACTTC; CDR3 protein: CSARLAGGRRSETQYF
J gene: TRBJ2-2; clone size: few; D gene: TRBD1; V gene: TRBV20-1; CDR3 DNA: TGCAGTGCAGGGGACAGACTAAACACCGGGGAGCTGTTTTTT; CDR3 protein: CSAGDRLNTGELFF
J gene: TRBJ1-1; clone size: few; D gene: TRBD1; V gene: TRBV20-1; CDR3 DNA: TGCAGTGCCCGGACAGGGGCCACTGAAGCTTTCTTT; CDR3 protein: CSARTGATEAFF
J gene: TRBJ1-2; clone size: many; D gene: TRBD1; V gene: TRBV12-3/TRBV12-4; CDR3 DNA: TGTGCCAGCAGTTTTTTCCCACAGGGGCAAGGCTACACCTTC; CDR3 protein: CASSFFPQGQGYTF
J gene: TRBJ2-7; clone size: many; D gene: NA; V gene: TRBV20-1; CDR3 DNA: TGCAGTGCTAGAGATGGAGGAGTTACCTCCTACGAGCAGTACTTC; CDR3 protein: CSARDGGVTSYEQYF
J gene: TRBJ2-2; clone size: few; D gene: TRBD2; V gene: TRBV5-5; CDR3 DNA: TGTGCCAGCAGCGACCGAAGCGGGAAGAACACCGGGGAGCTGTTTTTT; CDR3 protein: CASSDRSGKNTGELFF
J gene: TRBJ2-3; clone size: few; D gene: NA; V gene: TRBV7-2; CDR3 DNA: TGTGCCAGCAGCTTAGAGAGGAGGTGGGATACGCAGTATTTT; CDR3 protein: CASSLERRWDTQYF
J gene: TRBJ2-5; clone size: NA; D gene: NA; V gene: TRBV12-3/TRBV12-4; CDR3 DNA: TGTGCCAGCAGTCCCGACGGCGTCCGAGAGACCCAGTACTTC; CDR3 protein: CASSPDGVRETQYF
J gene: TRBJ1-5; clone size: NA; D gene: TRBD1; V gene: TRBV6-5; CDR3 DNA: TGTGCCAGCAGTTTATACGGACAGGGGCCCCAATATAGCAATCAGCCCCAGCATTTT; CDR3 protein: CASSLYGQGPQYSNQPQHF
J gene: TRBJ2-1; clone size: NA; D gene: TRBD1; V gene: TRBV20-1; CDR3 DNA: TGCAGTGCTCGGGACAGTCTTTTGTACAATGAGCAGTTCTTC; CDR3 protein: CSARDSLLYNEQFF
J gene: TRBJ2-3; clone size: NA; D gene: TRBD2; V gene: TRBV29-1; CDR3 DNA: TGCAGCGGTAGCGGGAGAAGCACAGATACGCAGTATTTT; CDR3 protein: CSGSGRSTDTQYF
J gene: TRBJ2-3; clone size: many; D gene: NA; V gene: TRBV28; CDR3 DNA: TGTGCCAGCAGTTCTTCAATGGTAGATACGCAGTATTTT; CDR3 protein: CASSSSMVDTQYF
J gene: TRBJ2-1; clone size: NA; D gene: NA; V gene: TRBV6-4; CDR3 DNA: TGTGCCAGCAGTGACTATGGAGGCGAGCAGTTCTTC; CDR3 protein: CASSDYGGEQFF
J gene: TRBJ2-2; clone size: NA; D gene: NA; V gene: TRBV4-1; CDR3 DNA: TGCGCCAGCAGCCAAGAAGGATCGGGCCGTGCCGGGGAGCTGTTTTTT; CDR3 protein: CASSQEGSGRAGELFF
J gene: TRBJ2-7; clone size: NA; D gene: TRBD1; V gene: TRBV4-3; CDR3 DNA: TGCGCCAGCAGCCAAGAAGCAGGACAGGGCGACCATAGGGCCTACGAGCAGTACTTC; CDR3 protein: CASSQEAGQGDHRAYEQYF
J gene: TRBJ1-5; clone size: few; D gene: NA; V gene: TRBV20-1; CDR3 DNA: TGCAGTGCTAGAGTGGCCGGGGGCGAGCAGCCCCAGCATTTT; CDR3 protein: CSARVAGGEQPQHF
J gene: TRBJ1-1; clone size: NA; D gene: NA; V gene: TRBV12-3/TRBV12-4; CDR3 DNA: TGTGCCAGCAGTCGTGGACAGCAAGCTTTCTTT; CDR3 protein: CASSRGQQAFF
J gene: TRBJ2-3; clone size: NA; D gene: NA; V gene: TRBV7-8; CDR3 DNA: TGTGCCAGCAGCTTAGCACCATATATAACAGATACGCAGTATTTT; CDR3 protein: CASSLAPYITDTQYF
J gene: TRBJ1-6; clone size: many; D gene: NA; V gene: TRBV5-1; CDR3 DNA: TGCGCCAGCAGCCCAGGACCGAAGTTTAATTCACCCCTCCACTTT; CDR3 protein: CASSPGPKFNSPLHF
J gene: TRBJ2-7; clone size: few; D gene: TRBD2; V gene: TRBV20-1; CDR3 DNA: TGCAGTGCTAGCCGGGCTAGCGGGGGTACCGGGGGCGAGCAGTACTTC; CDR3 protein: CSASRASGGTGGEQYF
J gene: TRBJ2-2; clone size: few; D gene: NA; V gene: TRBV20-1; CDR3 DNA: TGCAGTGCTAAAAACCAGGGGATAAACACCGGGGAGCTGTTTTTT; CDR3 protein: CSAKNQGINTGELFF
J gene: TRBJ1-5; clone size: NA; D gene: TRBD1; V gene: TRBV7-2; CDR3 DNA: TGTGCCAGCAGCTTAGCCGCGACAGGGGTTCAGCCCCAGCATTTT; CDR3 protein: CASSLAATGVQPQHF
J gene: TRBJ2-7; clone size: few; D gene: TRBD2; V gene: TRBV5-1; CDR3 DNA: TGCGCCAGCAGCTTGGCGGGGGGACCCGGCGAGCAGTACTTC; CDR3 protein: CASSLAGGPGEQYF
J gene: TRBJ2-4; clone size: NA; D gene: NA; V gene: TRBV15; CDR3 DNA: TGTGCCACCAGCAGAGATAAGGGCTTCAGATCAAACATTCAGTACTTC; CDR3 protein: CATSRDKGFRSNIQYF